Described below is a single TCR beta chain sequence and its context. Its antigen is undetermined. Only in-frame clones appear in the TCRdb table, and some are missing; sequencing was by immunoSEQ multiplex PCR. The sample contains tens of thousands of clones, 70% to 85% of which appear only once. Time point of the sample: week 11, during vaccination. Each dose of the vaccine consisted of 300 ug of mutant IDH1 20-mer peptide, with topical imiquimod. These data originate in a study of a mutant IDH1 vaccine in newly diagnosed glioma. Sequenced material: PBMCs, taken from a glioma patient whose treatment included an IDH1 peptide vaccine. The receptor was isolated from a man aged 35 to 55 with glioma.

CDR3 protein: CSVATQTGAEAFF. The CDR3 bases are TGCAGCGTTGCGACGCAAACGGGGGCTGAAGCTTTCTTT. The V and J genes are TRBV29-1 and TRBJ1-1, with D maybe TRBD1 (5 bases). The germline CDR1 and CDR2 sequences are SQVTM and ANQGSEA. Trimming stripped 4 bases from V and 6 bases from J, with 15 bases between. This CDR3 contains 13 residues.